Described below is a single TCR beta chain sequence and its context. This specimen belongs to a study of blood T cell repertoires in COVID-19. Study-level background: Spain, Italy and the United States supplied samples that represented acute and convalescent COVID-19.

Produced via immunoSEQ multiplex PCR; TCRdb's table is partial and in-frame only. The table records about 140,000 clones, approximately 88% of them present only once. This TCR derives from a man aged 55 to 70 with active or convalescent COVID-19. Input material: peripheral blood.

CDR3 nucleotides: TGCAGTACACCAGGGAACTATGGCTACACCTTC. Encoded protein: CSTPGNYGYTF. The chain couples TRBV20-1 to TRBJ1-2, with TRBD1 as a possible D gene (5 bases). This CDR3 contains 11 residues. V shed 8 bases and J shed 2 bases, with 9 bases lying between them. The V gene's germline CDR1 is DFQATT and CDR2 SNEGSKA (reference sequence).